One and the same sample provided the 28 T cell receptor beta chains below, sequenced in a study of PD-1 blockade in classical Hodgkin lymphoma. Profiling relied on immunoSEQ multiplex PCR, and the TCRdb table lists in-frame clones only, not all of them. The sample consists of approximately 160,000 clones, about four fifths of them appearing once. Every patient relapsed after autologous stem cell transplantation, and brentuximab vedotin exposure varied. The sequences come from peripheral blood mononuclear cells (PBMCs), collected before the second cycle of nivolumab. The source is a human donor with classical Hodgkin lymphoma.

The rearrangement uses TRBV28 and TRBJ1-3, with 8 bases identical to TRBD1. The V gene's germline CDR1 is MDHEN and CDR2 SYDVKM. The CDR3 extends over 13 amino acids. Trimming took 10 bases from V and 4 from J; bases not matched to a gene: 6. The CDR3: CATVTGGGNTIYF. The DNA for the CDR3 is TGTGCCACCGTAACAGGGGGGGGAAACACCATATATTTT.

This clone was observed once. The chain carries TRBV18 and TRBJ2-1, with 7 bases matching TRBD2. The ends lost 1 base at V and 0 bases at J; junction bases unmatched: 6. There are 17 residues in the CDR3. CDR1 and CDR2 (germline): KGHSH, LQKENI. The CDR3 protein is CASSPRGGVSSYNEQFF. In DNA form, the CDR3 reads TGTGCCAGCTCACCACGGGGGGGGGTCAGCTCCTACAATGAGCAGTTCTTC. The variable domain in full, completed from reference TRBV18 and TRBJ2-1, reads NAGVMQNPRHLVRRRGQEARLRCSPMKGHSHVYWYRQLPEEGLKFMVYLQKENIIDESGMPKERFSAEFPKEGPSILRIQQVVRGDSAAYFCASSPRGGVSSYNEQFFGPGTRLTVL.

V and J are TRBV19 and TRBJ2-3; 8 bases are a match to TRBD1. The CDR3 has 14 residues. V was clipped by 6 bases and J by 0 bases; unmatched bases: 2. Germline CDR1 and CDR2: LNHDA and SQIVND (reference sequence). The chain's CDR3 is CASRHRGSTDTQYF. CDR3 coding DNA: TGTGCCAGTAGACACAGGGGGAGCACAGATACGCAGTATTTT.

The chain carries TRBV18 and TRBJ2-2, with 8 bases that match TRBD2. The CDR3 totals 15 residues. Germline V gives CDR1 KGHSH, CDR2 LQKENI. V was clipped by 3 bases and J by 0 bases; unmatched bases: 0. CDR3 amino acids: CASSPRGANTGELFF. CDR3 in DNA: TGTGCCAGCTCACCGCGGGGGGCGAACACCGGGGAGCTGTTTTTT.

The chain has TRBV28 and TRBJ1-2; D uncertain. The CDR3 loop spans 14 amino acids. Trimming left V 1 base short and J 1 base short, with 7 bases between. CDR1 and CDR2 (germline): MDHEN, SYDVKM. The CDR3 DNA follows: TGTGCCAGCAGTTTATTTGGCTTTAACTATGGCTACACCTTC. Its protein is CASSLFGFNYGYTF.

The rearrangement joins TRBV6-5 to TRBJ2-1; TRBD1 is a possible D gene (5 bases). Trimming cost V 6 bases and J 0 bases, with 12 bases left between them. CDR3 size: 15 residues. Germline V gene data show CDR1 as MNHEY and CDR2 as SVGAGI. The CDR3 protein is CASREQVSSYNEQFF. DNA for the CDR3: TGTGCCAGCAGAGAACAGGTTAGCTCCTACAATGAGCAGTTCTTC.

This clone was recorded at least ten times. The V gene is TRBV6-5, the J gene TRBJ1-5, with D perhaps TRBD1 (5 bases). V was pared by 1 base and J by 2 bases, with 12 bases between. The CDR3 consists of 16 residues. Germline V lookup: CDR1 MNHEY, CDR2 SVGAGI. The DNA for the CDR3 is TGTGCCAGCAGTTACTGGACACCCAGAGGCAATCAGCCCCAGCATTTT. Translation: CASSYWTPRGNQPQHF.

This sequence joins TRBV2 and TRBJ2-1; D unresolved. CDR3 length: 10 amino acids. In germline, CDR1 is SNHLY, CDR2 FYNNEI. The V gene lost 7 bases and the J gene lost 6 bases, with 4 bases spanning the gap. DNA of the CDR3: TGTGCCAGCAATCTCAATGAGCAGTTCTTC. It codes for CASNLNEQFF.

This chain joins TRBV7-9 and TRBJ1-5; D gene uncertain. Trimming shortened V by 1 base and J by 3 bases, and 10 bases separated the two germline ends. The CDR3 spans 15 residues. From germline, CDR1 is SEHNR and CDR2 FQNEAQ (reference sequence). CDR3: CASSLGSAPNQPQHF. The CDR3 DNA reads TGTGCCAGCAGCTTAGGGTCGGCCCCCAATCAGCCCCAGCATTTT.

The gene calls are TRBV7-2 and TRBJ2-7; TRBD1 matches 8 bases. CDR1 is SGHTA and CDR2 is FQGNSA in the germline V gene. The ends lost 3 bases at V and 2 bases at J; junction bases unmatched: 9. CDR3 size: 16 residues. The CDR3 region has the DNA TGTGCCAGCAGCTTCCCCGGGACAGGTCTTACCTACGAGCAGTACTTC. It yields the protein CASSFPGTGLTYEQYF.

V and J are TRBV6-6 and TRBJ2-7, with TRBD1 matching over 11 bases. CDR3 length: 13 residues. Germline loops: CDR1 MNHNY, CDR2 SVGAGI (reference sequence). Unmatched junction bases numbered 3, after V lost 4 bases and J lost 7 bases. CDR3 sequence: CASSWTGGREQYF. The CDR3 coding sequence is TGTGCCAGCAGTTGGACAGGGGGCCGTGAGCAGTACTTC.

This clone was counted a few times. The chain is built from TRBV10-3 and TRBJ1-2; D is uncertain. The length of the CDR3 is 12 residues. Between the trimmed V and J ends, which lost 4 bases and 5 bases, there was a span of 8 bases. Germline assignment: CDR1 ENHRY and CDR2 SYGVKD. This chain's CDR3 is CAISGTGYGYTF. For the CDR3, the DNA is TGTGCCATCAGTGGCACGGGTTATGGCTACACCTTC.

This clone was found a few times. V gene TRBV28 combines with J gene TRBJ1-2; D perhaps matches TRBD1 (5 bases). The CDR3 loop spans 14 amino acids. The V gene's germline CDR1 is MDHEN and CDR2 SYDVKM. Trimming took off 0 bases at V and 2 bases at J, with 7 bases between the two ends. As DNA, the CDR3 is TGTGCCAGCAGTTTATGGGGGGGAAACTATGGCTACACCTTC. Residues: CASSLWGGNYGYTF.

This sequence joins TRBV5-8 and TRBJ2-3; the D gene is possibly TRBD1 (7 bases). This CDR3 has 16 residues. CDR1 is SGHTS, CDR2 YDEGEE, per germline. Trimming removed 2 bases from V and 1 base from J, with 14 bases in between. The CDR3 region has the DNA TGTGCCAGCAGCTTAGGGGGCGGGGCGGGCACAGATACGCAGTATTTT. Amino acids: CASSLGGGAGTDTQYF.

The chain links TRBV7-3 to TRBJ2-2, with 8 bases that match TRBD1. The germline V gene encodes CDR1 SGHTA and CDR2 FQGTGA. This CDR3 has 16 residues. The junction had 6 bases not matched to a gene; V was cut back by 5 bases and J by 1 base. CDR3 sequence (DNA): TGTGCCAGCAGCGGGCAGGGGGCGCGGAACACCGGGGAGCTGTTTTTT. It yields the protein CASSGQGARNTGELFF.

J is TRBJ2-3 and V is TRBV7-9; D unclear. Germline V lookup: CDR1 SEHNR, CDR2 FQNEAQ (reference sequence). The CDR3 runs to 15 residues. Deletions cut 5 bases from V and 1 base from J, with 13 bases between. This CDR3 is CASSPFVGGTDTQYF. The DNA for the CDR3 is TGTGCCAGCAGCCCTTTCGTTGGGGGCACAGATACGCAGTATTTT.

CDR3 region: CASSPTGHPGNTEAFF. CDR3 bases: TGTGCCAGCTCCCCCACGGGACACCCTGGGAACACTGAAGCTTTCTTT. This sequence joins TRBV18 and TRBJ1-1; TRBD1 might be the D (6 bases). The V and J ends lost 6 bases and 1 base respectively, with 18 bases between them. CDR1 is KGHSH, CDR2 LQKENI, per germline. The CDR3 has 16 amino acids. Looking up the rest from reference TRBV18 and TRBJ1-1 gives the full variable domain: NAGVMQNPRHLVRRRGQEARLRCSPMKGHSHVYWYRQLPEEGLKFMVYLQKENIIDESGMPKERFSAEFPKEGPSILRIQQVVRGDSAAYFCASSPTGHPGNTEAFFGQGTRLTVV.

The V gene is TRBV27, the J gene TRBJ2-7; TRBD2 is a possible D gene (7 bases). The V gene lost 3 bases and the J gene lost 3 bases, with 15 bases spanning the gap. This CDR3 comprises 15 residues. From germline, CDR1 is MNHEY and CDR2 SMNVEV (reference sequence). Written as DNA, the CDR3 is TGTGCCAGCAGTTTTGGGGGGGCTATCCTCTACGAGCAGTACTTC. Its protein is CASSFGGAILYEQYF.

V is TRBV30 and J is TRBJ1-1; weak D call: TRBD1 (6 bases). Germline V gene lookup returns CDR1 GTSNPN and CDR2 SVGIG (reference sequence). This CDR3 contains 16 residues. Between the trimmed V and J ends, which lost 3 bases and 2 bases, there was a span of 19 bases. The DNA of the CDR3 is TGTGCCTGGAGAAAGGCGAGGGGGAATTATAACACTGAAGCTTTCTTT. Translation gives CAWRKARGNYNTEAFF.

The chain couples TRBV6-6 to TRBJ2-3; D is uncertain. Germline V gene lookup returns CDR1 MNHNY and CDR2 SVGAGI (reference sequence). Trimming took 2 bases from V and 6 from J, leaving 6 bases between them. This CDR3 spans 12 amino acids. CDR3 residues: CASSYGSDTQYF. CDR3 bases: TGTGCCAGCAGTTACGGCTCGGATACGCAGTATTTT.

The rearrangement uses TRBV4-2 and TRBJ2-7, with D possibly TRBD1 on 5 matching bases. The germline V gene has CDR1 LGHNA and CDR2 YNFKEQ. Between the trimmed V and J ends, which lost 0 bases and 5 bases, there was a span of 14 bases. The CDR3 spans 15 residues. The CDR3 nucleotides read TGTGCCAGCAGCCAAGATAAGGGCAGGGTCAACGAGCAGTACTTC. This encodes CASSQDKGRVNEQYF.

This chain connects TRBV2 to TRBJ2-3; 13 bases align to TRBD2. The CDR3 has 16 amino acids. Per germline, CDR1 SNHLY and CDR2 FYNNEI. Unmatched junction bases numbered 8, after V lost 8 bases and J lost 3 bases. As DNA, the CDR3 is TGTGCCAGCGCCGGGACTAGCGGGGCAGGGACAGATACGCAGTATTTT. This codes for CASAGTSGAGTDTQYF.

This clone was seen only once. This sequence joins TRBV11-2 and TRBJ2-1; 8 nucleotides match TRBD2. V lost 5 bases, J lost 8 bases, and 14 bases stayed unmatched. Germline V gene lookup returns CDR1 SGHAT and CDR2 FQNNGV. The CDR3 covers 16 residues. CDR3 sequence: CASSLRGAGERDEQFF. The CDR3 region has the DNA TGTGCCAGCAGCCTTCGTGGAGCGGGAGAAAGGGATGAGCAGTTCTTC.

This chain joins TRBV19 and TRBJ1-2, with 8 bases that match TRBD1. This CDR3 contains 13 residues. Germline V gene lookup returns CDR1 LNHDA and CDR2 SQIVND (reference sequence). Germline trimming cut 6 bases from V and 8 bases from J; bases unmatched to any gene: 8. CDR3 sequence (DNA): TGTGCCAGTAGCAACGGACAGGGAGTAGGCTACACCTTC. It is translated as CASSNGQGVGYTF.

The CDR3 loop is CASSYSGGEGNQPQHF. CDR3 DNA: TGTGCCAGCAGTTATAGTGGCGGGGAGGGAAATCAGCCCCAGCATTTT. The rearrangement joins TRBV6-5 to TRBJ1-5; D gene unclear. Trimming took 3 bases from V and 4 from J, leaving 16 bases between them. Germline V lookup: CDR1 MNHEY, CDR2 SVGAGI. The CDR3 loop spans 16 amino acids.

This rearrangement joins TRBV19 to TRBJ1-3; D not certain. The V gene's germline CDR1 is LNHDA and CDR2 SQIVND (reference sequence). The CDR3 is 14 residues long. V lost 4 bases to trimming and J lost 0 bases, with 7 bases between them. Written as DNA, the CDR3 is TGTGCCAGTAGTAGAAGGAGCTCTGGAAACACCATATATTTT. Residues: CASSRRSSGNTIYF.

The chain couples TRBV6-5 to TRBJ2-2; no reliable D call. Trimming stripped 7 bases from V and 6 bases from J, with 12 bases between. Germline values: CDR1 MNHEY, CDR2 SVGAGI. The CDR3 consists of 13 residues. CDR3 sequence (DNA): TGTGCCAGCACCCCCAGTTTTCCCGGGGAGCTGTTTTTT. Amino acids: CASTPSFPGELFF.

The rearrangement joins TRBV11-2 to TRBJ1-1, with D hard to call. V was cut by 4 bases and J by 4 bases, with 10 bases left in between. Germline-derived CDR1 and CDR2 are SGHAT and FQNNGV. CDR3 length: 13 amino acids. The CDR3 spells CASSSKPRTEAFF. The CDR3 DNA reads TGTGCCAGCAGCTCTAAACCTCGCACTGAAGCTTTCTTT.